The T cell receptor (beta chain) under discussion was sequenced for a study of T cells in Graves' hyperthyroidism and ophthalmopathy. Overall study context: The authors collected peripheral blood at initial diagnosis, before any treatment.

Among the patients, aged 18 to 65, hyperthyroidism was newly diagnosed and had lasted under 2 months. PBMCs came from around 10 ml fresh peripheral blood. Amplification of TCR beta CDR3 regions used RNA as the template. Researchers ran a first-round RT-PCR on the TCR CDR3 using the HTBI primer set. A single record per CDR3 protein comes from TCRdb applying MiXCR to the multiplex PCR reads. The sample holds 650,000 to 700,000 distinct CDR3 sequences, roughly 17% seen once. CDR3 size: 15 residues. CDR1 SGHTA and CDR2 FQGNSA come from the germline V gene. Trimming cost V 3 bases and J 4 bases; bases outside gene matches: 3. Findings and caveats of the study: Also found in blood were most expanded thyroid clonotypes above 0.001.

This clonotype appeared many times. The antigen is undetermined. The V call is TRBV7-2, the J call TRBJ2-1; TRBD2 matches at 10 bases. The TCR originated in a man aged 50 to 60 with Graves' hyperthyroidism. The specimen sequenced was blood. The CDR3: CASSFTAGGYNEQFF. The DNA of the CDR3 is TGTGCCAGCAGCTTTACAGCGGGAGGGTACAATGAGCAGTTCTTC.